This T cell receptor beta chain was captured in a study of blood T cell repertoires in COVID-19. Sequencing was performed with immunoSEQ multiplex PCR; in TCRdb, only in-frame clones are kept and a portion is missing. This repertoire shows about 78,000 clones, 90% found once; its top ten account for around 0.97%. CDR1 and CDR2 from the germline V gene are SGHTA and FQGTGA. V dropped 7 bases and J dropped 5; count of bases not matched to a gene: 7. This CDR3 has 13 residues. Sequencing was performed on peripheral blood. This clonotype was obtained from a woman aged 45 to 65 in a cohort sampled during active COVID-19. This chain connects TRBV7-3 to TRBJ1-2; the match to TRBD1 covers 7 bases. The CDR3 bases are TGTGCCAGCACCATCCAGGGGGAATATGGCTACACCTTC. This encodes CASTIQGEYGYTF.